This T cell receptor beta chain stems from a study of T cells in Graves' hyperthyroidism and ophthalmopathy. RNA transcripts yielded amplified TCR beta CDR3 regions. The HTBI primer set drove a first-round RT-PCR of the TCR CDR3. TCRdb reprocessed the multiplex PCR reads via MiXCR and lists one record per CDR3 protein. The table records around 290,000 distinct CDR3 sequences, about 14% of them present only once. J gave up 9 bases and V 1 base, and 9 bases lay outside the gene matches. This CDR3 contains 18 residues. This clonotype appeared many times. This rearrangement joins TRBV12-3 or TRBV12-4 to TRBJ2-1; 16 positions agree with TRBD2. Sequences were obtained from blood. The clonotype was recovered from a woman aged 25 to 39 with Graves' hyperthyroidism that later progressed to Graves' ophthalmopathy. CDR3 sequence: CASSLGGLAGGPRLEQFF. The CDR3 DNA is TGTGCCAGCAGTTTAGGGGGACTAGCGGGAGGGCCTCGTCTTGAGCAGTTCTTC.